A selection of T cell receptor beta chains follows, all from one sample in a study of shared clonotypes between healthy human individuals. Sequenced by immunoSEQ multiplex PCR; TCRdb stores in-frame clones only, minus some. The table records some 1.5 million clones, over 95% of them present only once. The sequenced material came from naive CD4+ T cells sorted from blood. Receptors were obtained from a man younger than 45 in good health. The CDR3 runs from the conserved cysteine through the conserved F or W. A D gene is named only where the DNA matches it firmly. Clone size, where shown, is once, few, many, or a class for clones that have expanded.

TRBD1	TRBJ2-5	TRBV28	.	CASSSGQGAQETQYF	TGTGCCAGCAGTTCGGGACAGGGAGCCCAAGAGACCCAGTACTTC
TRBD2	TRBJ2-1	TRBV2	.	CASRETSGSYNEQFF	TGTGCCAGCAGGGAGACTAGCGGCTCCTACAATGAGCAGTTCTTC
.	TRBJ1-5	TRBV7-9	.	CASSSSLSQPQHF	TGTGCCAGCAGCTCGTCACTATCTCAGCCCCAGCATTTT
TRBD2	TRBJ2-3	TRBV2	.	CASGAGGPKDTQYF	TGTGCCAGCGGGGCGGGAGGGCCGAAAGATACGCAGTATTTT
.	TRBJ1-1	TRBV11-3	.	CASSLGGGFTEAFF	TGTGCCAGCAGCTTAGGGGGCGGGTTCACTGAAGCTTTCTTT
TRBD2	TRBJ2-2	TRBV28	.	CASSSYLAGSVTGELFF	TGTGCCAGCAGTTCCTACCTAGCGGGAAGTGTTACCGGGGAGCTGTTTTTT
.	TRBJ1-2	TRBV5-1	.	CASSLGAHNNGYTF	TGCGCCAGCAGCTTGGGGGCACACAATAATGGCTACACCTTC
TRBD2	TRBJ2-3	TRBV6-4	.	CASSEHSGPSTDTQYF	TGTGCCAGCAGTGAACATAGCGGGCCTAGCACAGATACGCAGTATTTT
.	TRBJ1-4	TRBV10-3	.	CAISESSEKLFF	TGTGCCATCAGTGAGTCTTCAGAAAAACTGTTTTTT
.	TRBJ2-7	TRBV2	.	CAGNSGSYEQYF	TGTGCAGGGAATTCTGGCTCCTACGAGCAGTACTTC
.	TRBJ2-5	TRBV10-3	.	CAISFSLQGGQETQYF	TGTGCCATCAGTTTTAGCCTACAGGGTGGTCAAGAGACCCAGTACTTC
.	TRBJ2-3	TRBV28	.	CATTPASGTDTQYF	TGTGCCACCACTCCGGCTAGCGGCACAGATACGCAGTATTTT
TRBD2	TRBJ2-6	TRBV9	.	CASSGASGSYSGANVLTF	TGTGCCAGCAGCGGAGCTAGCGGGAGCTACTCTGGGGCCAACGTCCTGACTTTC
.	TRBJ2-1	TRBV9	.	CASSVVGGYGNEQFF	TGTGCCAGCAGCGTAGTAGGGGGGTATGGCAATGAGCAGTTCTTC
TRBD2	TRBJ2-7	TRBV6-7	.	CASRGPRTSGKSSHEQYF	TGTGCCAGCAGGGGCCCACGGACTAGCGGGAAAAGTTCCCACGAGCAGTACTTC
TRBD2	TRBJ2-1	TRBV18	.	CASSRWGTSGSSDEQFF	TGTGCCAGCTCACGATGGGGGACTAGCGGGAGTAGCGATGAGCAGTTCTTC
.	TRBJ1-1	TRBV19	.	CASSIQGSPNTEAFF	TGTGCCAGTAGTATCCAGGGTTCACCGAACACTGAAGCTTTCTTT
TRBD1	TRBJ1-1	TRBV9	.	CASSGRGLNTEAFF	TGTGCCAGCTCCGGCAGGGGGCTAAACACTGAAGCTTTCTTT
.	TRBJ1-1	TRBV28	.	CASSILWGKTRTDMNTEAFF	TGTGCCAGCAGCATACTTTGGGGGAAGACGCGGACAGACATGAACACTGAAGCTTTCTTT
TRBD2	TRBJ2-7	TRBV5-4	.	CASNLAGRYEQYF	TGTGCCAGCAATCTAGCGGGGAGGTACGAGCAGTACTTC
.	TRBJ2-5	TRBV28	.	CASWTFYQETQYF	TGTGCCAGCTGGACCTTCTACCAAGAGACCCAGTACTTC
.	TRBJ1-2	TRBV7-9	.	CASTSSEMGRLRGYTF	TGTGCCAGCACTTCTTCTGAGATGGGCCGCTTGAGGGGCTACACCTTC
TRBD2	TRBJ2-3	TRBV19	.	CASSMPLAGLTDTQYF	TGTGCCAGTAGTATGCCCCTAGCGGGTTTAACAGATACGCAGTATTTT
.	TRBJ2-7	TRBV23-1	.	CASGGTHRNEQYF	TGCGCCAGCGGCGGGACCCATCGCAACGAGCAGTACTTC
.	TRBJ1-1	TRBV28	.	CASSSGLGEAFF	TGTGCCAGCAGTTCCGGACTAGGTGAAGCTTTCTTT
TRBD1	TRBJ2-7	TRBV27	.	CASIPGQGIHEQYF	TGTGCCAGCATTCCGGGACAGGGAATTCACGAGCAGTACTTC
TRBD2	TRBJ2-7	TRBV9	.	CASSLGTASGISEQYF	TGTGCCAGCAGCCTCGGTACGGCTAGCGGGATATCGGAGCAGTACTTC
.	TRBJ1-1	TRBV5-1	.	CASSFPGRLEAFF	TGCGCCAGCAGCTTTCCCGGCCGGCTTGAAGCTTTCTTT
.	TRBJ2-1	TRBV28	.	CASSFLTVYNEQFF	TGTGCCAGCAGTTTTTTAACGGTTTACAATGAGCAGTTCTTC
.	TRBJ2-1	TRBV29-1	.	CSHKLSGGNEQFF	TGCAGCCACAAATTAAGTGGCGGGAATGAGCAGTTCTTC
.	TRBJ2-2	TRBV6-4	once	CASSLQARTGELFF	TGTGCCAGCAGTCTCCAGGCGCGGACCGGGGAGCTGTTTTTT